This TCR beta chain derives from a study of early T cells in non-severe SARS-CoV-2 infection. Individual cDNA molecules carried attached unique molecular identifiers. One entry per CDR3 protein results from TCRdb running MiXCR on the 5' RACE reads. Seen here are under 50,000 distinct CDR3 sequences, 5.5% to 6.5% observed once, and the top ten hold roughly 4.5%. Specimen: whole blood. The clonotype was recovered from an adult who was a healthcare worker with PCR-confirmed SARS-CoV-2 infection or an uninfected control (not recorded which).

The CDR3 reads CASSPPGLGGNQPQHF. CDR3 DNA: TGTGCCAGCTCACCACCGGGTTTGGGTGGCAATCAGCCCCAGCATTTT. This chain uses TRBV18 with TRBJ1-5; D is uncertain. Germline loops: CDR1 KGHSH, CDR2 LQKENI. This CDR3 contains 16 residues. V shed 0 bases and J shed 2 bases, with 11 bases lying between them.